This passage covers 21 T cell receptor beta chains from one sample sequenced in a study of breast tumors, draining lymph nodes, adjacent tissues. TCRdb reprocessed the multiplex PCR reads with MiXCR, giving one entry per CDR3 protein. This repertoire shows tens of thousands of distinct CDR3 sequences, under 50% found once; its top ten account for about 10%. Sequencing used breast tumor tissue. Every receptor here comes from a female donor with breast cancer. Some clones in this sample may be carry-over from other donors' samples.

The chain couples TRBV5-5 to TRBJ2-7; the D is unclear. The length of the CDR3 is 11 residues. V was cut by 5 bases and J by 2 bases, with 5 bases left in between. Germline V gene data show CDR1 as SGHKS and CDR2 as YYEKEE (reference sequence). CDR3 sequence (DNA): TGTGCCAGCAGAGGGACCTACGAGCAGTACTTC. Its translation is CASRGTYEQYF.

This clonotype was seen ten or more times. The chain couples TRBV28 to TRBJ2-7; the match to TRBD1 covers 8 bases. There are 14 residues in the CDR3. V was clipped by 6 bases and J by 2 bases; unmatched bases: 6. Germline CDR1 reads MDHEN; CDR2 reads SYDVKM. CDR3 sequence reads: CASRQDRATYEQYF. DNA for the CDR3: TGTGCCAGCAGACAGGACAGGGCAACCTACGAGCAGTACTTC.

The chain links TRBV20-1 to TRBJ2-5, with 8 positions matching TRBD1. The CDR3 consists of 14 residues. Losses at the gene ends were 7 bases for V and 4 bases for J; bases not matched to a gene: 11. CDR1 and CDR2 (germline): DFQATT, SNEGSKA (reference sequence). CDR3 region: CSGPRDRSRETQYF. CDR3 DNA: TGCAGTGGTCCAAGGGACAGGAGTCGAGAGACCCAGTACTTC.

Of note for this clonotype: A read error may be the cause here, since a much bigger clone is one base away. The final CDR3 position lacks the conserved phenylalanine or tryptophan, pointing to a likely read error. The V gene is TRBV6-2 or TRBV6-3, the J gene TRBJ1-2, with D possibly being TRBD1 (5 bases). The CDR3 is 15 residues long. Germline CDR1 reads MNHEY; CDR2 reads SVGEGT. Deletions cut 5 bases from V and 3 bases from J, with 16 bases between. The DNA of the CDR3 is TGTGCCAGCAGTAAAGGACGCACGGGGGACTATGGCTACACCTCC. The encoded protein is CASSKGRTGDYGYTS.

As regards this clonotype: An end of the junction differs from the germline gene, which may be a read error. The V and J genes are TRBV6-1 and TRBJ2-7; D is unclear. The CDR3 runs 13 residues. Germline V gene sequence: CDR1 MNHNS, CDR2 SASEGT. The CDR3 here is CASSQSEPYEQCF. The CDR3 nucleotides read TGTGCCAGCAGTCAGTCGGAGCCCTACGAGCAGTGCTTC.

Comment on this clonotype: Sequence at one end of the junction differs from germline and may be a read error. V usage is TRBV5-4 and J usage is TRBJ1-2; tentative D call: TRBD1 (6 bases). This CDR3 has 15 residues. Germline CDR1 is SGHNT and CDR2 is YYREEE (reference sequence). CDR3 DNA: TGTGCCGGCAGCAGTACAGGGTTTGAGTCACATGGCTACACCTTC. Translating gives CAGSSTGFESHGYTF.

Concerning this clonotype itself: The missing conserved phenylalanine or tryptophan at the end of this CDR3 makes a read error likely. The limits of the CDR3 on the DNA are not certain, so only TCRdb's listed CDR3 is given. CDR3: CSARDTTVYAYTSGS. This chain links TRBV20-1 with TRBJ2-5; the table's D call, TRBD2, has no DNA check behind it. Germline V gives CDR1 DFQATT, CDR2 SNEGSKA (reference sequence). With termini counted, the CDR3 has 15 amino acids.

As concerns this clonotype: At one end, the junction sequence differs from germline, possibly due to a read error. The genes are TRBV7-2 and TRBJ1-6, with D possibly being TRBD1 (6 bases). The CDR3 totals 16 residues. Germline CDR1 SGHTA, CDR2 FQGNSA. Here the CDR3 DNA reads TGTGCCAGCAGACCAATTAGGGGGGCAGGTAATTCACCCCCCCACTTT. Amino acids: CASRPIRGAGNSPPHF. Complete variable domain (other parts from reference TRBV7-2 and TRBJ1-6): GAGVSQSPSNKVTEKGKDVELRCDPISGHTALYWYRQSLGQGLEFLIYFQGNSAPDKSGLPSDRFSAERTGGSVSTLTIQRTQQEDSAVYLCASRPIRGAGNSPPHFGNGTRLTVT.

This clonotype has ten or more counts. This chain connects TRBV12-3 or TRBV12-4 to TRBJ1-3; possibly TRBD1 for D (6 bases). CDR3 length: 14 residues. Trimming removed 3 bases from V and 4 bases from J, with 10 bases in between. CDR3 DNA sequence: TGTGCCAGCAGTTTTGGGGGGCCGGGAAACACCATATATTTT. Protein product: CASSFGGPGNTIYF.

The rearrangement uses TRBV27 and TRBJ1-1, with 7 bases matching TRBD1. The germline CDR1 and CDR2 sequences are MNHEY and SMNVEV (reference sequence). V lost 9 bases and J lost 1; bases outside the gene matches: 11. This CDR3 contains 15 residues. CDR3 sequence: CASSWKRQGNTEAFF. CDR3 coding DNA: TGTGCCAGTTCTTGGAAGCGACAGGGGAACACTGAAGCTTTCTTT.

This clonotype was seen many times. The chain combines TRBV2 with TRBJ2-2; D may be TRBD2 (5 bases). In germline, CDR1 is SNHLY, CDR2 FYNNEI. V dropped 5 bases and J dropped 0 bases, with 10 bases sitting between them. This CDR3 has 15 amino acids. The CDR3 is CASSRSGTNTGELFF. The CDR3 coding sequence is TGTGCCAGCAGTCGGAGCGGAACGAACACCGGGGAGCTGTTTTTT. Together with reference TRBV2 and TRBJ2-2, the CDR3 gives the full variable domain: EPEVTQTPSHQVTQMGQEVILRCVPISNHLYFYWYRQILGQKVEFLVSFYNNEISEKSEIFDDQFSVERPDGSNFTLKIRSTKLEDSAMYFCASSRSGTNTGELFFGEGSRLTVL.

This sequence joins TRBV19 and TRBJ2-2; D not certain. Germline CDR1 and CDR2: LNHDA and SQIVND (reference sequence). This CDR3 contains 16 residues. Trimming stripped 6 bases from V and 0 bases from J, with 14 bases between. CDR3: CASRSPGGTNTGELFF. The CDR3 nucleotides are TGTGCCAGTAGATCTCCTGGCGGAACGAACACCGGGGAGCTGTTTTTT. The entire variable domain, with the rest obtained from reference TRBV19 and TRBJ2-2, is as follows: DGGITQSPKYLFRKEGQNVTLSCEQNLNHDAMYWYRQDPGQGLRLIYYSQIVNDFQKGDIAEGYSVSREKKESFPLTVTSAQKNPTAFYLCASRSPGGTNTGELFFGEGSRLTVL.

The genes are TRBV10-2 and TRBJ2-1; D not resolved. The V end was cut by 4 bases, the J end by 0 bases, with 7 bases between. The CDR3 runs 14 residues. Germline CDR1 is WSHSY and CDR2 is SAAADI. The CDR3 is CASSGSFSYNEQFF. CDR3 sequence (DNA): TGCGCCAGCAGTGGGTCCTTCTCCTACAATGAGCAGTTCTTC.

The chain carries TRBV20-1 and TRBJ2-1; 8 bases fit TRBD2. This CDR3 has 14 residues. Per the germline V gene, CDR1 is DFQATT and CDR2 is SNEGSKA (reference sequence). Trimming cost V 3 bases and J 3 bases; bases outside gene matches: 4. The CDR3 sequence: CSASGSGSYNEQFF. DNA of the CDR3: TGCAGTGCTAGCGGAAGCGGGAGCTACAATGAGCAGTTCTTC.

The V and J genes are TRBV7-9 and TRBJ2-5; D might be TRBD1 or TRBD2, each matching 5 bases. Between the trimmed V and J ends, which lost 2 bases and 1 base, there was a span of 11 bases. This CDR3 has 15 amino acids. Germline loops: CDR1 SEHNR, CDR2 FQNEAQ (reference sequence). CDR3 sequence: CASSLLIGAQETQYF. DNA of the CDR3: TGTGCCAGCAGCTTACTTATCGGGGCCCAAGAGACCCAGTACTTC.

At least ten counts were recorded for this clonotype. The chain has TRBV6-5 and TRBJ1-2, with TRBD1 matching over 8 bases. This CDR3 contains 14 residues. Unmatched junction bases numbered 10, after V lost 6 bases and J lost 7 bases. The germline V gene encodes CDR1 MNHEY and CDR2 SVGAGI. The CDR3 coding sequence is TGTGCCAGCAGGTCACTACAGGGGGAAACTGGCTACACCTTC. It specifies CASRSLQGETGYTF.

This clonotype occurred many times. The CDR3 reads CASSQGQQNSPLHF. The CDR3 nucleotides read TGTGCCAGCAGCCAGGGACAGCAAAATTCACCCCTCCACTTT. This chain uses TRBV4-2 with TRBJ1-6, with 7 bases matching TRBD1. The germline CDR1 and CDR2 sequences are LGHNA and YNFKEQ. The CDR3 runs to 14 residues. V was pared by 3 bases and J by 7 bases, with 3 bases of the junction left unmatched.

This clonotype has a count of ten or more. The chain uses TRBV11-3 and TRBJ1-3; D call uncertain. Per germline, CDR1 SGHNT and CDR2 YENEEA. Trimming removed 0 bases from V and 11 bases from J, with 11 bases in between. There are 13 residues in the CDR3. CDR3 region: CASSLERAVAIYF. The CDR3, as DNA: TGTGCCAGCAGCTTAGAACGAGCGGTGGCCATATATTTT.

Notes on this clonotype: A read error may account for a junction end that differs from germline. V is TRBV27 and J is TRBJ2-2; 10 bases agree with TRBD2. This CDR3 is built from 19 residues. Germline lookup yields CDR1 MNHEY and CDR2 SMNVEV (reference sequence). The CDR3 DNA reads TGTACCAGCAGTTTCGTCGCTAGCGGGAGAGGGGCGGACACCGGGGAGCTGTTTTTT. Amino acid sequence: CTSSFVASGRGADTGELFF.

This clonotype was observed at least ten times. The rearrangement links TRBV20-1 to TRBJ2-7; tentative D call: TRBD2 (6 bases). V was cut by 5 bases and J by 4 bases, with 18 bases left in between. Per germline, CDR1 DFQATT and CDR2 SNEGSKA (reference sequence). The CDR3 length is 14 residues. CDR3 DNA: TGCAGTGCTGGTACCGGGACTGCCTTATACGAGCAGTACTTC. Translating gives CSAGTGTALYEQYF.

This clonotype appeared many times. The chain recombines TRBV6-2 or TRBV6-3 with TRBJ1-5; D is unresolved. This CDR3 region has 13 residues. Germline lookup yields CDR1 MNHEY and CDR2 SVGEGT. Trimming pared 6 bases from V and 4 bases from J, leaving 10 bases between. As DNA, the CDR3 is TGTGCCAGCAGCTCCCTGGGGAATCAGCCCCAGCATTTT. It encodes CASSSLGNQPQHF.